The rows below give T cell receptor beta chains drawn from one sample of a study of yellow fever vaccine responses in identical twins. TCRdb passed the RT-PCR reads through MiXCR, listing each CDR3 protein once. The profile shows approximately 6,900 distinct CDR3 sequences, about 83% of them singletons. The sample in question was T cells from blood (PBMCs), unsorted or a sorted subset (not recorded which), obtained before or after yellow fever vaccination (not recorded which). These receptors were obtained from a woman aged 18 to 35 who received the yellow fever vaccine. Both conserved end residues are part of each CDR3. D genes are given only for firm matches. Expanded clones get a size class; other rows say once, few or many, or leave the size out.

J gene: TRBJ2-2
clone size: .
D gene: TRBD2
V gene: TRBV11-2
CDR3 length: 16
CDR3 DNA: TGTGCCAGCAGCTTCCCTCAGACTAGCCCGACCGGGGAGCTGTTTTTT
CDR3 protein: CASSFPQTSPTGELFF

J gene: TRBJ2-7
clone size: .
D gene: TRBD2
V gene: TRBV19
CDR3 length: 15
CDR3 DNA: TGTGCCAGTAGTGTGGTCCAGGGAGGGAGTTACGAGCAGTACTTC
CDR3 protein: CASSVVQGGSYEQYF

J gene: TRBJ2-2
clone size: .
D gene: TRBD1
V gene: TRBV12-3/TRBV12-4
CDR3 length: 13
CDR3 DNA: TGTGCCAGCAGTACAGGGGGCACCGGGGAGCTGTTTTTT
CDR3 protein: CASSTGGTGELFF

J gene: TRBJ2-7
clone size: .
D gene: .
V gene: TRBV29-1
CDR3 length: 13
CDR3 DNA: TGCAGCGTTGAAGGAGCAGCCCCCTACGAGCAGTACTTC
CDR3 protein: CSVEGAAPYEQYF

J gene: TRBJ2-3
clone size: few
D gene: .
V gene: TRBV20-1
CDR3 length: 8
CDR3 DNA: TGCAGTGCTAGAGTTCAGTATTTT
CDR3 protein: CSARVQYF

J gene: TRBJ2-7
clone size: .
D gene: TRBD2
V gene: TRBV7-9
CDR3 length: 16
CDR3 DNA: TGTGCCAGCAGCTCACGGCTAGCGGGAGGGGTATACGAGCAGTACTTC
CDR3 protein: CASSSRLAGGVYEQYF

J gene: TRBJ1-4
clone size: .
D gene: .
V gene: TRBV4-1
CDR3 length: 16
CDR3 DNA: TGCGCCAGCAGCCAGGTACCTTTACTCCACCATGAAAAACTGTTTTTT
CDR3 protein: CASSQVPLLHHEKLFF

J gene: TRBJ2-1
clone size: .
D gene: .
V gene: TRBV7-9
CDR3 length: 11
CDR3 DNA: TGTGCCAGCAGCTCCCCCCGTGAGCAGTTCTTC
CDR3 protein: CASSSPREQFF

J gene: TRBJ1-1
clone size: few
D gene: TRBD1
V gene: TRBV20-1
CDR3 length: 13
CDR3 DNA: TGCAGTGCGACGGGACAGGGGGTAACTGAAGCTTTCTTT
CDR3 protein: CSATGQGVTEAFF

J gene: TRBJ2-1
clone size: .
D gene: .
V gene: TRBV23-1
CDR3 length: 15
CDR3 DNA: TGCGCCAGCAGTCAAACAGGACCTTCCTACAATGAGCAGTTCTTC
CDR3 protein: CASSQTGPSYNEQFF

J gene: TRBJ2-1
clone size: .
D gene: TRBD2
V gene: TRBV2
CDR3 length: 14
CDR3 DNA: TGTGCCAGCAGGTCGGGACTAGTCTCCAATGAGCAGTTCTTC
CDR3 protein: CASRSGLVSNEQFF

J gene: TRBJ2-3
clone size: .
D gene: .
V gene: TRBV27
CDR3 length: 13
CDR3 DNA: TGTGCCAGCAGTCTCAGGGACGCAAATACGCAGTATTTT
CDR3 protein: CASSLRDANTQYF

J gene: TRBJ2-7
clone size: once
D gene: TRBD2
V gene: TRBV29-1
CDR3 length: 15
CDR3 DNA: TGCAGCGTTGAACGTGAAGCGGGAGGCTACGCCGAGCAGTACTTC
CDR3 protein: CSVEREAGGYAEQYF

J gene: TRBJ2-7
clone size: .
D gene: .
V gene: TRBV10-3
CDR3 length: 16
CDR3 DNA: TGTGCCATCAGTGAGTCCGAATCGGAACCCTCCTACGAGCAGTACTTC
CDR3 protein: CAISESESEPSYEQYF

J gene: TRBJ2-1
clone size: .
D gene: .
V gene: TRBV29-1
CDR3 length: 14
CDR3 DNA: TGCAGCGGTGCCGAGGGGCCCGATCTCAATGAGCAGTTCTTC
CDR3 protein: CSGAEGPDLNEQFF

J gene: TRBJ2-1
clone size: .
D gene: .
V gene: TRBV19
CDR3 length: 12
CDR3 DNA: TGTGCCAGTAGTATAGGGCAGGTTGAGCAGTTCTTC
CDR3 protein: CASSIGQVEQFF

J gene: TRBJ2-7
clone size: .
D gene: .
V gene: TRBV4-3
CDR3 length: 15
CDR3 DNA: TGCGCCAGCAGCCAAGAAACAGGGAGCTCCTACGAGCAGTACTTC
CDR3 protein: CASSQETGSSYEQYF

J gene: TRBJ2-1
clone size: .
D gene: TRBD1
V gene: TRBV11-3
CDR3 length: 16
CDR3 DNA: TGTGCCAGCAGCTTAACACCGGGACAGGAAGAGGATGAGCAGTTCTTC
CDR3 protein: CASSLTPGQEEDEQFF

J gene: TRBJ2-7
clone size: .
D gene: .
V gene: TRBV18
CDR3 length: 14
CDR3 DNA: TGTGCCAGCTCACCGGTGGGAGAGTCCTACGAGCAGTACTTC
CDR3 protein: CASSPVGESYEQYF

J gene: TRBJ2-7
clone size: .
D gene: .
V gene: TRBV11-1
CDR3 length: 15
CDR3 DNA: TGTGCCAGCAGCCCCCAAAGCACGAACTCCTACGAGCAGTACTTC
CDR3 protein: CASSPQSTNSYEQYF

J gene: TRBJ2-7
clone size: .
D gene: TRBD1
V gene: TRBV29-1
CDR3 length: 14
CDR3 DNA: TGCAGCGTTGGAGGGACAGGGACCCCCTACGAGCAGTACTTC
CDR3 protein: CSVGGTGTPYEQYF

J gene: TRBJ2-7
clone size: .
D gene: TRBD1
V gene: TRBV7-9
CDR3 length: 15
CDR3 DNA: TGTGCCAGCAGCCCTAGGGGACAGGGGGCCTACGAGCAGTACTTC
CDR3 protein: CASSPRGQGAYEQYF

J gene: TRBJ2-7
clone size: .
D gene: .
V gene: TRBV5-6
CDR3 length: 14
CDR3 DNA: TGTGCCAGCAGCTTGGGACAGAGAGCCTACGAGCAGTACTTC
CDR3 protein: CASSLGQRAYEQYF

J gene: TRBJ1-5
clone size: .
D gene: .
V gene: TRBV5-6
CDR3 length: 13
CDR3 DNA: TGTGCCAGCAGCTTGTCCGCCAATCAGCCCCAGCATTTT
CDR3 protein: CASSLSANQPQHF

J gene: TRBJ2-7
clone size: .
D gene: .
V gene: TRBV23-1
CDR3 length: 12
CDR3 DNA: TGCGCCAGCAGTCTAAGGGGGTATGAGCAGTACTTC
CDR3 protein: CASSLRGYEQYF

J gene: TRBJ2-3
clone size: .
D gene: TRBD2
V gene: TRBV5-6
CDR3 length: 14
CDR3 DNA: TGTGCCAGCCGTGGACTAGAGGGGACAGATACGCAGTATTTT
CDR3 protein: CASRGLEGTDTQYF

J gene: TRBJ2-1
clone size: .
D gene: .
V gene: TRBV11-2
CDR3 length: 15
CDR3 DNA: TGTGCCAGCAGCCCTCCGGGACGAGTCTACAATGAGCAGTTCTTC
CDR3 protein: CASSPPGRVYNEQFF

J gene: TRBJ2-1
clone size: .
D gene: TRBD1
V gene: TRBV11-1
CDR3 length: 13
CDR3 DNA: TGTGCCAGCAGCGTCACAGGGGCGGATGAGCAGTTCTTC
CDR3 protein: CASSVTGADEQFF

J gene: TRBJ2-5
clone size: .
D gene: TRBD2
V gene: TRBV29-1
CDR3 length: 13
CDR3 DNA: TGCAGCGTTGACAGTGGGACTACCGAGACCCAGTACTTC
CDR3 protein: CSVDSGTTETQYF

J gene: TRBJ1-1
clone size: few
D gene: .
V gene: TRBV6-1
CDR3 length: 15
CDR3 DNA: TGTGCCAGCAGTAAGAACAGGGACTGGGGGACTGAAGCTTTCTTT
CDR3 protein: CASSKNRDWGTEAFF

J gene: TRBJ2-1
clone size: .
D gene: TRBD2
V gene: TRBV29-1
CDR3 length: 16
CDR3 DNA: TGCAGCGTCCCAATCCCCGGGACTACTAACTACAATGAGCAGTTCTTC
CDR3 protein: CSVPIPGTTNYNEQFF

J gene: TRBJ2-7
clone size: .
D gene: .
V gene: TRBV11-1
CDR3 length: 11
CDR3 DNA: TGTGCCAGCAGCTCTATGGGAGAGCAGTACTTC
CDR3 protein: CASSSMGEQYF

J gene: TRBJ2-7
clone size: .
D gene: .
V gene: TRBV29-1
CDR3 length: 13
CDR3 DNA: TGCAGCGTTGAAGTTCTGGGGAGGCACGAGCAGTACTTC
CDR3 protein: CSVEVLGRHEQYF

J gene: TRBJ2-7
clone size: .
D gene: TRBD1
V gene: TRBV4-1
CDR3 length: 14
CDR3 DNA: TGCGCCAGCAGCCGGGACAGTCTCTCCTACGAGCAGTACTTC
CDR3 protein: CASSRDSLSYEQYF

J gene: TRBJ2-3
clone size: once
D gene: .
V gene: TRBV28
CDR3 length: 14
CDR3 DNA: TGTGCCAGCTCAAGGGTGGCTAGCACAGATACGCAGTATTTT
CDR3 protein: CASSRVASTDTQYF

J gene: TRBJ2-7
clone size: .
D gene: TRBD1
V gene: TRBV5-5
CDR3 length: 16
CDR3 DNA: TGTGCCAGCAGCCACTGGACAGGGGGCAACCTCTACGAGCAGTACTTC
CDR3 protein: CASSHWTGGNLYEQYF

J gene: TRBJ2-7
clone size: .
D gene: .
V gene: TRBV6-7
CDR3 length: 15
CDR3 DNA: TGTGCCAGCAGTTACTCGGGTAGAACGGCCTACGAGCAGTACTTC
CDR3 protein: CASSYSGRTAYEQYF

J gene: TRBJ2-1
clone size: .
D gene: .
V gene: TRBV18
CDR3 length: 13
CDR3 DNA: TGTGCCAGCTCACCTACAGCGGGCAATGAGCAGTTCTTC
CDR3 protein: CASSPTAGNEQFF

J gene: TRBJ1-3
clone size: .
D gene: .
V gene: TRBV7-6
CDR3 length: 11
CDR3 DNA: TGTGCCAGCAGCTTCGGAAACACCATATATTTT
CDR3 protein: CASSFGNTIYF

J gene: TRBJ2-1
clone size: .
D gene: TRBD2
V gene: TRBV15
CDR3 length: 15
CDR3 DNA: TGTGCCACCAGCAGAGATCGGACTAGCAACAATGAGCAGTTCTTC
CDR3 protein: CATSRDRTSNNEQFF

J gene: TRBJ2-4
clone size: .
D gene: TRBD2
V gene: TRBV20-1
CDR3 length: 16
CDR3 DNA: TGCAGTGCTAGAGATGGGAGGGCCCACGCCAAAAACATTCAGTACTTC
CDR3 protein: CSARDGRAHAKNIQYF

J gene: TRBJ1-2
clone size: .
D gene: .
V gene: TRBV11-2
CDR3 length: 12
CDR3 DNA: TGTGCCAGCAACGAAGGGTACTATGGCTACACCTTC
CDR3 protein: CASNEGYYGYTF

J gene: TRBJ1-6
clone size: .
D gene: .
V gene: TRBV5-1
CDR3 length: 14
CDR3 DNA: TGCGCCAGCAGCTTTGAGGGGCCTAATTCACCCCTCCACTTT
CDR3 protein: CASSFEGPNSPLHF

J gene: TRBJ2-1
clone size: few
D gene: .
V gene: TRBV9
CDR3 length: 15
CDR3 DNA: TGTGCCAGCAGCGCCGCGGGGGCCGAATACAATGAGCAGTTCTTC
CDR3 protein: CASSAAGAEYNEQFF

J gene: TRBJ2-7
clone size: .
D gene: .
V gene: TRBV28
CDR3 length: 12
CDR3 DNA: TGTGCCAGCAGTTTATGGGTCGACGAGCAGTACTTC
CDR3 protein: CASSLWVDEQYF

J gene: TRBJ2-3
clone size: .
D gene: .
V gene: TRBV12-5
CDR3 length: 13
CDR3 DNA: TGTGCTAGTGGTTTGGTTGCAGACGACCTTTTGTATTTT
CDR3 protein: CASGLVADDLLYF

J gene: TRBJ2-7
clone size: .
D gene: .
V gene: TRBV29-1
CDR3 length: 12
CDR3 DNA: TGCAGCGCCGAAGTCAGTGCCTACGAGCAGTACTTC
CDR3 protein: CSAEVSAYEQYF

J gene: TRBJ2-1
clone size: .
D gene: TRBD1
V gene: TRBV7-9
CDR3 length: 14
CDR3 DNA: TGTGCCAGCAGTGCCGGGACAGCTTACAATGAGCAGTTCTTC
CDR3 protein: CASSAGTAYNEQFF

J gene: TRBJ1-6
clone size: .
D gene: .
V gene: TRBV27
CDR3 length: 14
CDR3 DNA: TGTGCCAGCAGTTTTTCCAGCTTTAATTCACCCCTCCACTTT
CDR3 protein: CASSFSSFNSPLHF

J gene: TRBJ2-1
clone size: .
D gene: TRBD1
V gene: TRBV29-1
CDR3 length: 14
CDR3 DNA: TGCAGCGCCCTGGGACAGGGGCCCCGCAATGAGCAGTTCTTC
CDR3 protein: CSALGQGPRNEQFF

J gene: TRBJ1-3
clone size: .
D gene: .
V gene: TRBV25-1
CDR3 length: 17
CDR3 DNA: TGTGCCAGCAGTGAGCGGCTCAACAAATACTCTGGAAACACCATATATTTT
CDR3 protein: CASSERLNKYSGNTIYF

J gene: TRBJ2-7
clone size: .
D gene: .
V gene: TRBV25-1
CDR3 length: 15
CDR3 DNA: TGTGCCAGCAGTGCATCCGGGACATCTGCCTACGAGCAGTACTTC
CDR3 protein: CASSASGTSAYEQYF

J gene: TRBJ1-2
clone size: .
D gene: .
V gene: TRBV7-3
CDR3 length: 13
CDR3 DNA: TGTGCCAGCAGCTCGGAACGGAACTATGGCTACACCTTC
CDR3 protein: CASSSERNYGYTF

J gene: TRBJ2-1
clone size: .
D gene: .
V gene: TRBV4-1
CDR3 length: 16
CDR3 DNA: TGCGCCAGCAGCCAAGGTCCGGTCAGCTCCTACAATGAGCAGTTCTTC
CDR3 protein: CASSQGPVSSYNEQFF

J gene: TRBJ2-7
clone size: .
D gene: .
V gene: TRBV2
CDR3 length: 11
CDR3 DNA: TGTGCCAGCGACAGCTCCTACGAGCAGTACTTC
CDR3 protein: CASDSSYEQYF